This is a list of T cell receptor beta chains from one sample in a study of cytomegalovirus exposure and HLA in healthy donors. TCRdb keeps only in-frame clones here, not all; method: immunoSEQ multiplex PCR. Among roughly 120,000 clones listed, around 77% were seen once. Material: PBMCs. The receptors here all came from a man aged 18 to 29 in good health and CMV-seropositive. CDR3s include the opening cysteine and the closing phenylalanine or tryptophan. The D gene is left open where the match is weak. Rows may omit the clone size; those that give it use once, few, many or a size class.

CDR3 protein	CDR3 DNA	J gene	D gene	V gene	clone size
CASSLDPGQGKGYTF	TGCGCCAGCAGCCTCGACCCGGGACAGGGGAAGGGCTACACCTTC	TRBJ1-2	TRBD1	TRBV5-1	NA
CASTPLAGDLEQYF	TGCGCCAGCACCCCCCTAGCGGGAGATCTAGAGCAGTACTTC	TRBJ2-7	TRBD2	TRBV10-1	NA
CASSKGQGAWTGELFF	TGCGCCAGCAGCAAAGGACAGGGGGCTTGGACCGGGGAGCTGTTTTTT	TRBJ2-2	TRBD1	TRBV5-1	NA
CSVGEGTGVDYEQYF	TGCAGCGTTGGGGAAGGGACAGGGGTTGACTACGAGCAGTACTTC	TRBJ2-7	TRBD1	TRBV29-1	NA
CASSQGQRNTIYF	TGTGCCAGCAGCCAGGGACAGAGAAACACCATATATTTT	TRBJ1-3	TRBD1	TRBV6-5	NA
CSARAVSEQYF	TGCAGTGCTAGAGCTGTCTCCGAGCAGTACTTC	TRBJ2-7	NA	TRBV20-1	NA
CAWSVGTDRAFF	TGTGCCTGGAGTGTCGGGACAGATAGAGCTTTCTTT	TRBJ1-1	TRBD1	TRBV30	NA
CASSLEQGEQYF	TGTGCCAGCAGCTTAGAACAGGGGGAGCAGTACTTC	TRBJ2-7	TRBD1	TRBV7-8	NA
CASRPGGLAGAGELFF	TGTGCCAGCAGACCGGGAGGGCTAGCGGGAGCCGGGGAGCTGTTTTTT	TRBJ2-2	TRBD2	TRBV27	few
CASSQVGDYGYTF	TGTGCCAGCTCCCAGGTGGGAGACTATGGCTACACCTTC	TRBJ1-2	NA	TRBV6-5	NA
CASSPLTENEQFF	TGCGCCAGCAGCCCGTTGACAGAGAATGAGCAGTTCTTC	TRBJ2-1	NA	TRBV4-1	NA
CATSRDSEETQYF	TGTGCCACCAGCAGAGACAGCGAAGAGACCCAGTACTTC	TRBJ2-5	NA	TRBV15	NA
CASRLGYTEAFF	TGTGCCAGCAGACTAGGGTACACTGAAGCTTTCTTT	TRBJ1-1	NA	TRBV28	NA
CASSLGQGAAATEAFF	TGTGCCAGCTCACTCGGACAGGGGGCGGCCGCCACTGAAGCTTTCTTT	TRBJ1-1	TRBD1	TRBV18	NA
CAISEGAGGALNQPQHF	TGTGCCATCAGTGAGGGAGCGGGGGGAGCCCTCAATCAGCCCCAGCATTTT	TRBJ1-5	NA	TRBV10-3	NA
CASSLEGAGEAFF	TGTGCCAGCAGCTTAGAAGGGGCCGGTGAAGCTTTCTTT	TRBJ1-1	NA	TRBV7-6	NA
CASSLGRAGVNQPQHF	TGTGCCAGCAGCCTCGGGAGGGCGGGGGTCAATCAGCCCCAGCATTTT	TRBJ1-5	NA	TRBV11-2	NA
CAIRDGRGNQPQHF	TGTGCCATCCGGGACGGGAGGGGCAATCAGCCCCAGCATTTT	TRBJ1-5	NA	TRBV6-5	once
CASSLFRDSGETQYF	TGTGCCAGCAGCTTATTCCGGGACTCAGGGGAGACCCAGTACTTC	TRBJ2-5	NA	TRBV11-2	NA
CASSDRGNWQPQHF	TGTGCCAGCAGCGACAGGGGGAATTGGCAGCCCCAGCATTTT	TRBJ1-5	TRBD1	TRBV7-9	NA
CASSPGGAGGFDEQYF	TGTGCCAGCAGCCCGGGCGGAGCGGGAGGGTTTGACGAGCAGTACTTC	TRBJ2-7	TRBD2	TRBV14	NA
CASSMGTRYNSPLHF	TGTGCCAGTAGTATGGGCACCAGATATAATTCACCCCTCCACTTT	TRBJ1-6	NA	TRBV19	NA
CASSPRTGSQNEQYF	TGTGCCAGCTCACCAAGGACAGGGTCTCAGAACGAGCAGTACTTC	TRBJ2-7	TRBD1	TRBV18	once
CASSFGGVSYEQYF	TGTGCCAGCAGTTTTGGCGGGGTCTCCTACGAGCAGTACTTC	TRBJ2-7	NA	TRBV27	NA
CASSSFAGEGTQYF	TGTGCCAGCAGCAGCTTTGCGGGAGAAGGTACGCAGTATTTT	TRBJ2-3	TRBD2	TRBV6-5	NA
CASSFRLGGGNEQFF	TGTGCCAGCAGCTTTAGGCTCGGGGGAGGCAATGAGCAGTTCTTC	TRBJ2-1	NA	TRBV5-4	NA
CASSYRQGGNEKLFF	TGTGCCAGCAGTTACCGACAGGGAGGTAATGAAAAACTGTTTTTT	TRBJ1-4	TRBD1	TRBV6-5	once
CASSVDMGSGNTIYF	TGTGCCAGCAGCGTGGACATGGGCTCTGGAAACACCATATATTTT	TRBJ1-3	NA	TRBV9	NA
CASSQDAGPYGYTF	TGTGCCAGCAGCCAAGATGCGGGACCATATGGCTACACCTTC	TRBJ1-2	NA	TRBV14	few
CASSPSSPGLYYEQYF	TGTGCCAGCAGCCCCTCATCCCCGGGACTATACTACGAGCAGTACTTC	TRBJ2-7	TRBD2	TRBV7-6	NA
CASSQEGAYSNQPQHF	TGCGCCAGCAGCCAAGAGGGGGCCTATAGCAATCAGCCCCAGCATTTT	TRBJ1-5	NA	TRBV4-1	NA
CASSLGQGVHEQYF	TGTGCCAGCAGCTTGGGACAGGGGGTCCACGAGCAGTACTTC	TRBJ2-7	TRBD1	TRBV7-3	NA
CASRRQGNNYNEQFF	TGTGCCAGCAGACGACAGGGCAACAACTACAATGAGCAGTTCTTC	TRBJ2-1	TRBD1	TRBV2	NA
CSSSLAGGQGGLYGYTF	TGTTCCAGCAGCTTAGCAGGGGGACAGGGGGGACTCTATGGCTACACCTTC	TRBJ1-2	TRBD1	TRBV7-9	NA
CSVPRTETEQFF	TGCAGCGTTCCCAGAACAGAAACTGAGCAGTTCTTC	TRBJ2-1	NA	TRBV29-1	NA
CASSVTELAGGIDGYEQYF	TGTGCCAGCAGCGTAACCGAACTAGCGGGCGGTATCGACGGGTACGAGCAGTACTTC	TRBJ2-7	TRBD2	TRBV9	NA
CASQAWGQGNNNEQFF	TGTGCCAGCCAAGCTTGGGGACAGGGAAATAACAATGAGCAGTTCTTC	TRBJ2-1	TRBD1	TRBV5-8	few
CASTTGQGGTEAFF	TGCGCCAGCACTACCGGACAGGGGGGGACTGAAGCTTTCTTT	TRBJ1-1	TRBD1	TRBV10-1	once
CATAGQGGPYNSPLHF	TGTGCCACCGCCGGACAGGGCGGACCGTATAATTCACCCCTCCACTTT	TRBJ1-6	TRBD1	TRBV11-2	once
CASSFTELNTEAFF	TGCGCCAGCAGCTTTACGGAGTTGAACACTGAAGCTTTCTTT	TRBJ1-1	NA	TRBV5-1	NA
CASTLTGGSSNQPQHF	TGTGCCAGCACCTTGACAGGGGGCTCTAGCAATCAGCCCCAGCATTTT	TRBJ1-5	TRBD1	TRBV5-8	NA
CASSLAGASYEQYF	TGTGCCAGCAGCTTAGCAGGGGCCTCCTACGAGCAGTACTTC	TRBJ2-7	NA	TRBV11-1	NA
CASSLGTLLAAEPYNEQFF	TGTGCCAGCAGCTTAGGGACCCTACTAGCGGCTGAGCCATACAATGAGCAGTTCTTC	TRBJ2-1	TRBD2	TRBV7-8	once
CSVGDFDTEAFF	TGCAGCGTTGGTGACTTTGACACTGAAGCTTTCTTT	TRBJ1-1	NA	TRBV29-1	NA
CASSLGGGLSNEKLFF	TGTGCCAGCAGCCTGGGCGGGGGTTTGAGTAATGAAAAACTGTTTTTT	TRBJ1-4	NA	TRBV5-4	once
CASSASSGIGDEQFF	TGTGCCAGCAGTGCTTCTAGCGGGATTGGGGATGAGCAGTTCTTC	TRBJ2-1	TRBD2	TRBV2	NA
CASSLNRYNQPQHF	TGTGCCAGCAGCTTAAACAGGTACAATCAGCCCCAGCATTTT	TRBJ1-5	NA	TRBV11-2	NA
CASSSPGTGWNTEAFF	TGTGCCAGCAGTTCCCCCGGGACAGGGTGGAACACTGAAGCTTTCTTT	TRBJ1-1	TRBD1	TRBV6-5	NA
CASSLAPGSTDTQYF	TGTGCCAGCAGCTTGGCCCCCGGTAGCACAGATACGCAGTATTTT	TRBJ2-3	NA	TRBV5-6	NA
CASRDSPFGTGPYEQYF	TGTGCCAGCCGCGATTCTCCCTTCGGGACAGGGCCTTACGAGCAGTACTTC	TRBJ2-7	TRBD1	TRBV2	few
CASSQDATLNSYEQYF	TGCGCCAGCAGCCAAGATGCGACTTTGAACTCCTACGAGCAGTACTTC	TRBJ2-7	NA	TRBV4-1	NA